There are a few counts of the clone carrying this T cell receptor (beta chain). As yet, its antigen is unknown. The data derive from a study of T cells in Graves' hyperthyroidism and ophthalmopathy. Study-wide results and caveats: Ophthalmopathy stood apart from stable hyperthyroidism in a 13 V-J model. Most thyroid clonotypes expanded above 0.001 were also detected in blood.

Preceding any ophthalmopathy symptoms, the blood sample dates from first hyperthyroidism diagnosis. What was amplified from RNA transcripts were TCR beta CDR3 regions. With the HTBI primer set, the TCR CDR3 went through a first round of RT-PCR. MiXCR, applied by TCRdb to the multiplex PCR reads, yields one record per CDR3 protein. The sample includes over 120,000 distinct CDR3 sequences, around 20% of them seen just once. The CDR3 sequence is 12 residues long. Germline values: CDR1 SEHNR, CDR2 FQNEAQ (reference sequence). V lost 2 bases, J lost 5 bases, and 4 bases lay in between. The chain carries TRBV7-9 and TRBJ1-5, with unresolved D. The source of this sequence is a woman in her forties or fifties with Graves' hyperthyroidism that later progressed to Graves' ophthalmopathy. Material: blood. CDR3 loop: CASSLLDQPQHF. CDR3 nucleotide sequence: TGTGCCAGCAGCTTACTGGATCAGCCCCAGCATTTT.